This T cell receptor beta chain was sequenced for a study of Tregs in tolerant kidney transplant recipients. TCRdb's table, derived via immunoSEQ multiplex PCR, lists solely in-frame clones and lacks some. The sample has about 50,000 clones, about nine tenths seen once; the top ten hold around 16%. CDR1 and CDR2 from the germline V gene are MNHEY and SMNVEV (reference sequence). The CDR3 runs to 14 residues. Deletions cut 0 bases from V and 8 bases from J, with 11 bases between. On this clone itself: Its antigen is still unknown.

Related graft donors supplied nonmyeloablative bone marrow transplants, and mixed chimerism was transient. CD4+CD25+CD127- Tregs, CD4+CD25- non-Tregs, CD4 and CD8 cells were sorted. General study points: Biological reproducibility was not directly addressed, but technical replication error appeared minimal. For some patients, primers changed over time, blocking nucleotide-level comparison.

This clonotype originated in a human patient who received a combined kidney and bone marrow transplant. Some of the T cells might come from the graft donor. The chain employs TRBV27 and TRBJ2-1; D uncertain. The sample consisted of CD8+ T cells from blood (PBMCs), taken 12 months after the transplant. CDR3 protein: CASSLSARSDEQFF. DNA for the CDR3: TGTGCCAGCAGTTTATCGGCTAGATCCGATGAGCAGTTCTTC.